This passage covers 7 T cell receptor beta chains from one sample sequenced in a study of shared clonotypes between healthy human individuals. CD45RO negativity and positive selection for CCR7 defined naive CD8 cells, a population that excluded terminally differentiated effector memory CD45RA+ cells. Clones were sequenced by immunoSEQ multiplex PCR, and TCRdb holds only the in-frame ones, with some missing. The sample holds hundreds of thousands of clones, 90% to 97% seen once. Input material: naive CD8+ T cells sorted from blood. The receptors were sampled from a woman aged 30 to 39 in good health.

The CDR3 sequence is CATGGPSGEQYF. CDR3 nucleotides: TGTGCCACCGGAGGGCCGTCGGGCGAGCAGTACTTC. This chain links TRBV15 with TRBJ2-7; D is possibly TRBD2 (6 bases). V shed 8 bases and J shed 6 bases, with 14 bases lying between them. The CDR3 loop spans 12 amino acids. The V gene's germline CDR1 is LNHNV and CDR2 YYDKDF (reference sequence).

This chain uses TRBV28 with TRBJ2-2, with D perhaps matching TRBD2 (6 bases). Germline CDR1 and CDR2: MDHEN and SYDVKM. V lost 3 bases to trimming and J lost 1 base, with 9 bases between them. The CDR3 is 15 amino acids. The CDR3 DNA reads TGTGCCAGCAGTTTGTACGGGGGGAACACCGGGGAGCTGTTTTTT. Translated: CASSLYGGNTGELFF.

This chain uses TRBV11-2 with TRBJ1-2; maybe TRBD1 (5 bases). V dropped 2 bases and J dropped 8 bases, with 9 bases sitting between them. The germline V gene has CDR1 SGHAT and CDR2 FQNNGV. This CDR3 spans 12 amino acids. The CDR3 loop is CASSLPGTGYTF. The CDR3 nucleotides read TGTGCCAGCAGCTTACCAGGGACGGGCTACACCTTC.

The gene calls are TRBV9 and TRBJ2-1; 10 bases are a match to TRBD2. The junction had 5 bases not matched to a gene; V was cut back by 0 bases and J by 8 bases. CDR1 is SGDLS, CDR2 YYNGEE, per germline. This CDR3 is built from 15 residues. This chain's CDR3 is CASSVEWLAGDEQFF. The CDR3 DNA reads TGTGCCAGCAGCGTAGAATGGCTAGCGGGAGATGAGCAGTTCTTC.

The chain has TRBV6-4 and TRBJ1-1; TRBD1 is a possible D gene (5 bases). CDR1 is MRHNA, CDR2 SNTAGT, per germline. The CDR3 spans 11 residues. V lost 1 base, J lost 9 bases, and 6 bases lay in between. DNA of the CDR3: TGTGCCAGCAGTGACTGGGGGAAAGCTTTCTTT. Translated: CASSDWGKAFF.

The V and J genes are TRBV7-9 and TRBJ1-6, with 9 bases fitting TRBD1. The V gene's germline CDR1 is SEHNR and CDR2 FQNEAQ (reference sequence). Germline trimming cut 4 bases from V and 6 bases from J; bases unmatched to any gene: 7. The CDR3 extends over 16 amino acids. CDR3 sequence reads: CASSSTRDRVNSPLHF. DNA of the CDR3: TGTGCCAGCAGCTCGACCCGGGACAGGGTTAATTCACCCCTCCACTTT.

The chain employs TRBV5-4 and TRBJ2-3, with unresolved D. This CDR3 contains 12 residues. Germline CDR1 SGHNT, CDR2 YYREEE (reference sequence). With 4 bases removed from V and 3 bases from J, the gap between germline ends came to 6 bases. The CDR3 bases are TGTGCCAGCAGCCCGAATACAGATACGCAGTATTTT. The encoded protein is CASSPNTDTQYF.